The 3 T cell receptor beta chains presented below share a single source sample, sequenced in a study of blood T cell repertoires in COVID-19. Only in-frame clones appear in the TCRdb table, and some are missing; sequencing was by immunoSEQ multiplex PCR. The data contain about 120,000 clones, about 70% of them singletons. The sample was peripheral blood. The receptors stem from a man aged 55 to 70 with acute or convalescent COVID-19.

This rearrangement joins TRBV11-2 to TRBJ2-2, with a weak D call TRBD2 (5 bases). The CDR3 contains 15 residues. The V gene's germline CDR1 is SGHAT and CDR2 FQNNGV. With 5 bases removed from V and 6 bases from J, the gap between germline ends came to 16 bases. The CDR3 bases are TGTGCCAGCAGCCCACTACGGGGAAGAGCCGGGGAGCTGTTTTTT. Protein sequence: CASSPLRGRAGELFF.

In its sample, this clone was seen once. The chain employs TRBV6-6 and TRBJ2-5; perhaps TRBD2 as D (5 bases). This CDR3 has 13 amino acids. V lost 7 bases and J lost 5, with 14 bases in between. CDR1 is MNHNY and CDR2 is SVGAGI in the germline V gene (reference sequence). The CDR3 here is CASNRPEVETQYF. The CDR3 nucleotides read TGTGCCAGCAACCGTCCGGAGGTGGAGACCCAGTACTTC.

The table lists this clone with a few counts. This chain connects TRBV11-3 to TRBJ1-1; TRBD1 matches 9 bases. From germline, CDR1 is SGHNT and CDR2 YENEEA. This CDR3 spans 14 amino acids. V dropped 5 bases and J dropped 11; count of bases not matched to a gene: 12. The CDR3 DNA reads TGTGCCAGCAGCCGAGGCGGGACAGGGAGTTTGGCTTTCTTT. Translated, it gives CASSRGGTGSLAFF.